Given below is one T cell receptor beta chain in context. What it recognizes is unknown. The data originate from a study of cytomegalovirus exposure and HLA in healthy donors. Study-wide context: The 110 million or so unique TCR beta sequences, from roughly 170 million T cells, were found by an earlier analysis. Findings of the study overall: Specificity for CMV antigens was confirmed in vitro for a few of the CMV-associated chains. The investigators catalogued 164 TCR beta chains as cytomegalovirus-associated.

PCR primers comprised 60 Vbeta and 13 Jbeta primers. TCRdb's copy holds only in-frame clones and misses some; the assay was immunoSEQ multiplex PCR. Among around 200,000 clones, around 68% were seen once, and the ten largest hold over 2.5%. Germline V gene data show CDR1 as MRHNA and CDR2 as SNTAGT. The CDR3 is 15 amino acids. V was clipped by 0 bases and J by 10 bases; unmatched bases: 4. The material sequenced was PBMCs. V usage is TRBV6-4 and J usage is TRBJ1-6, with TRBD1 identical over 9 bases. This clonotype originated in a man aged 40-49 years in good health and CMV-seronegative. In DNA, the CDR3 is TGTGCCAGCAGTGACTCCGGACAGGGGAGATCACCCCTCCACTTT. Its protein product is CASSDSGQGRSPLHF.